This entry features one T cell receptor beta chain sequence. In the study's own analysis: Cell counts per sample came from amplifying reference gene primers. TCRdb keeps only in-frame clones here, not all; method: immunoSEQ multiplex PCR. V, J and clone size are taken as reported in that table, and D and trimming were inferred from the DNA itself. Of about 400,000 clones in the sample, roughly 90% were seen once. CDR3 size: 15 residues. Germline V gene data show CDR1 as MNHEY and CDR2 as SVGAGI. Trimming took 5 bases from V and 4 from J; bases not matched to a gene: 7. This entry comes from a study of blood T cell repertoires in COVID-19.

V usage is TRBV6-5 and J usage is TRBJ2-1, with TRBD1 identical over 8 bases. This receptor was identified in a woman aged 25 to 39 with acute or convalescent COVID-19. Sequenced sample: peripheral blood. CDR3 loop: CASSPQGGLYNEQFF. The CDR3, as DNA: TGTGCCAGCAGTCCACAGGGGGGATTGTACAATGAGCAGTTCTTC.